This entry lists 14 T cell receptor beta chains sequenced from one sample in a study of blood T cells in healthy people across ages. A second PCR, run for roughly 7 to 12 cycles, used a sample-barcoded 5' primer plus a J-beta primer mix. MiXCR was run by TCRdb on the 5' RACE reads, yielding one entry per CDR3 protein. The top ten hold about 26% of the sample, which has around 500,000 distinct CDR3 sequences, roughly 48% seen once. Sequencing was carried out using blood. These receptor sequences come from a man of 80 years or more in good health.

This chain connects TRBV4-2 to TRBJ1-1; perhaps TRBD1 as D (5 bases). V lost 4 bases and J 1 base, leaving 19 bases between the germline ends. Looked up from germline, CDR1 is LGHNA and CDR2 is YNFKEQ. The CDR3 is 17 amino acids. The CDR3 loop is CASSRLNLGHSNTEAFF. For the CDR3, the DNA is TGTGCCAGCAGCCGATTAAACCTGGGGCATTCGAACACTGAAGCTTTCTTT.

This clonotype turned up a few times. The chain carries TRBV5-1 and TRBJ2-7; D ambiguous. In germline, CDR1 is SGHRS, CDR2 YFSETQ. The CDR3 extends over 15 amino acids. V lost 0 bases and J 0 bases, leaving 10 bases between the germline ends. This CDR3 reads CASSLADKVSYEQYF. CDR3 DNA: TGCGCCAGCAGCTTGGCGGATAAAGTCTCCTACGAGCAGTACTTC.

A word on this clonotype: A much larger clone differs by one base, so this may be a read error. The gene calls are TRBV6-5 and TRBJ2-3; unclear D gene. Deletions cut 2 bases from V and 2 bases from J, with 11 bases between. The CDR3 totals 15 residues. Germline CDR1 reads MNHEY; CDR2 reads SVGAGI. The CDR3 reads CASSYVPGHTDTQYF. In nucleotides, the CDR3 is TGTGCCAGCAGTTACGTACCGGGCCACACAGATACGCAGTATTTT.

V gene TRBV7-9 combines with J gene TRBJ1-2; possibly TRBD1 for D (6 bases). The CDR3 consists of 16 residues. V lost 4 bases and J lost 0, with 15 bases in between. Germline V gene lookup returns CDR1 SEHNR and CDR2 FQNEAQ (reference sequence). CDR3 bases: TGTGCCAGCAGCTCTATGATACAGGGAGCTAACTATGGCTACACCTTC. It encodes CASSSMIQGANYGYTF.

This clonotype has more than one count but fewer than ten. This chain links TRBV4-2 with TRBJ2-7; D is unclear. V was trimmed by 0 bases and J by 4 bases, leaving 10 bases between them. The V gene's germline CDR1 is LGHNA and CDR2 YNFKEQ. The CDR3 runs to 14 residues. The CDR3 DNA reads as TGTGCCAGCAGCCAAGAGTATCCGGGTTACGAGCAGTACTTC. Its translation is CASSQEYPGYEQYF.

This clonotype was picked up a small number of times. The V call is TRBV7-2, the J call TRBJ2-7; 8 bases are shared with TRBD1. CDR3 length: 15 amino acids. Trimming took 5 bases from V and 10 from J; bases not matched to a gene: 16. Per germline, CDR1 SGHTA and CDR2 FQGNSA. The CDR3 DNA reads as TGTGCCAGCAGCAACAATGGACAGGGCATGGGGGCCCAGTACTTC. Amino acids: CASSNNGQGMGAQYF. Combining the CDR3 with reference TRBV7-2 and TRBJ2-7 gives the whole variable domain GAGVSQSPSNKVTEKGKDVELRCDPISGHTALYWYRQSLGQGLEFLIYFQGNSAPDKSGLPSDRFSAERTGGSVSTLTIQRTQQEDSAVYLCASSNNGQGMGAQYFGPGTRLTVT.

This chain joins TRBV6-6 and TRBJ1-4; no firm D call. V lost 2 bases and J lost 8, with 12 bases in between. The CDR3 runs 14 residues. CDR1 MNHNY and CDR2 SVGAGI come from the germline V gene (reference sequence). CDR3 sequence: CASSYALVGEKLFF. In nucleotides, the CDR3 is TGTGCCAGCAGTTACGCGCTGGTAGGGGAAAAACTGTTTTTT.

V and J are TRBV25-1 and TRBJ2-6, with D perhaps given as TRBD1 or TRBD2 (6 bases each). The germline CDR1 and CDR2 sequences are MGHDK and SYGVNS. Trimming removed 7 bases at V and 2 bases at J, with 9 bases between. The CDR3 has 14 amino acids. CDR3 region: CASMGGPGANVLTF. DNA for the CDR3: TGTGCCAGCATGGGGGGCCCTGGGGCCAACGTCCTGACTTTC.

This clonotype occurred many times. The rearrangement links TRBV6-6 to TRBJ1-6; TRBD1 matches 11 bases. CDR3 length: 14 amino acids. With V trimmed by 5 bases and J by 8 bases, 2 bases remained unmatched. Per the germline V gene, CDR1 is MNHNY and CDR2 is SVGAGI (reference sequence). In DNA form, the CDR3 reads TGTGCCAGCAGTGGACAGGGGGCGGATTCACCCCTCCACTTT. This gives the protein CASSGQGADSPLHF.

The V gene is TRBV9, the J gene TRBJ1-5; 7 bases align to TRBD1. There are 14 residues in the CDR3. CDR1 SGDLS and CDR2 YYNGEE come from the germline V gene. The V segment lost 3 bases and the J segment 6 bases; nucleotides outside the gene matches: 6. The CDR3 DNA reads TGTGCCAGCAGCGCGGGACAGAATTGTCAGCCCCAGCATTTT. This translates into CASSAGQNCQPQHF.

V is TRBV4-3 and J is TRBJ2-1; D gene unclear. There are 11 residues in the CDR3. Germline lookup yields CDR1 LGHNA and CDR2 YSLEER. Trimming took 1 base from V and 8 from J, leaving 3 bases between them. The CDR3 coding sequence is TGCGCCAGCAGCCAAGGCCATGAGCAGTTCTTC. Encoded protein: CASSQGHEQFF.

The chain joins TRBV7-9 to TRBJ2-1; TRBD2 agrees at 11 bases. J lost 15 bases, V lost 2 bases, and 15 bases had no gene match. Germline CDR1 and CDR2: SEHNR and FQNEAQ (reference sequence). The CDR3 spans 16 residues. DNA of the CDR3: TGTGCCAGCAGCTTAAGGGGAACTAGCGGGAGAAGTGAACGGTTCTTC. Protein: CASSLRGTSGRSERFF.

This clonotype was observed many times. The chain has TRBV6-5 and TRBJ1-4; D is unclear. V lost 3 bases and J lost 7, with 12 bases in between. Germline values: CDR1 MNHEY, CDR2 SVGAGI. This CDR3 comprises 14 residues. CDR3 loop: CASSYLTTSEKLFF. The CDR3 bases are TGTGCCAGCAGTTATTTGACTACGAGTGAAAAACTGTTTTTT.

J is TRBJ2-3 and V is TRBV7-2; D perhaps matches TRBD1 (5 bases). Germline V CDR1 and CDR2: SGHTA, FQGNSA. The CDR3 extends over 14 amino acids. V was pared by 4 bases and J by 4 bases, with 12 bases between. The CDR3 region has the DNA TGTGCCAGCAGCTCCCAGGGTCAGGCAGATACGCAGTATTTT. Protein: CASSSQGQADTQYF.